This entry is about one TCR beta chain. What it binds is unknown. The data originate from a study of blood T cell dynamics during melanoma immunotherapy. About the research overall: Patients with metastatic melanoma got pembrolizumab or nivolumab-ipilimumab as first-line care. Findings and caveats of the study: The study could not tell melanoma-specific clones from general immune activation.

CDR1 is SGHDT and CDR2 is YYEEEE in the germline V gene. The CDR3 runs to 15 residues. Between the trimmed V and J ends, which lost 2 bases and 1 base, there was a span of 12 bases. DNA loading was fixed at 350 to 450 ng for all bulk PBMC samples. Libraries were prepared by immunoSEQ multiplex PCR; TCRdb keeps only in-frame clonotypes and omits some of them. The sample consists of about 7,200 clones, approximately 85% of them appearing once. The time point was: week 3, after first cycle of checkpoint inhibitor. No patient had earlier systemic cancer treatment, concurrent immunosuppressants, or another active cancer.

This receptor was taken from a human donor with melanoma. Some clones in this sample may be carry-over from other donors' samples. The chain joins TRBV5-6 to TRBJ1-1; maybe TRBD1 (6 bases). This material consisted of blood, taken from a patient treated with checkpoint blockade. The CDR3 protein is CASSLPTGWNTEAFF. Here the CDR3 DNA reads TGTGCCAGCAGCTTACCGACAGGTTGGAACACTGAAGCTTTCTTT.